This T cell receptor beta chain stems from a study of blood T cells in healthy people across ages. Combining a sample-barcoded 5' primer with a J-beta primer mix, a second PCR ran for roughly 7 to 12 cycles. Per sample, CDR3-containing paired-end reads numbered at least 2.5 million. In TCRdb, the 5' RACE reads were re-called with MiXCR into one record per CDR3 protein. This table has under 750,000 distinct CDR3 sequences, more than 45% appearing once. The study, taken as a whole, reports: Age showed a roughly linear inverse relationship with TCR beta diversity per million T cells. Higher naive T cell percentage went strongly together with higher TCR beta diversity.

Comment on this clonotype: Its antigen is unidentified.

This CDR3 is built from 15 residues. V trimming: 3 bases; J trimming: 3 bases; junction bases outside the gene matches: 2. Per the germline V gene, CDR1 is LGHDT and CDR2 is YNNKEL (reference sequence). The chain combines TRBV3-1 with TRBJ1-4; 9 nucleotides line up with TRBD1. The clonotype was recovered from a man at least 80 years old in good health. Material: blood. The CDR3 loop is CASSHRQGANEKLFF. The CDR3 nucleotides read TGTGCCAGCAGCCATCGACAGGGGGCTAATGAAAAACTGTTTTTT.